This T cell receptor beta chain was identified during a study of OX40 agonist ivuxolimab in advanced cancers. V was shortened by 3 bases and J by 7 bases, with 6 bases between the two germline ends. Germline V gene lookup returns CDR1 SEHNR and CDR2 FQNEAQ (reference sequence). This CDR3 comprises 11 residues. Only in-frame clones appear in the TCRdb table, and some are missing; sequencing was by immunoSEQ multiplex PCR. The sample shows 75,000 to 90,000 clones, roughly 92% of them seen only once. Sequencing used CD4+ or CD8+ T cells sorted from blood, obtained in a trial of the OX40 agonist ivuxolimab. The TCR comes from an adult with an advanced solid tumor such as melanoma, head and neck, liver or kidney cancer. This chain connects TRBV7-9 to TRBJ1-1; a weak D match, TRBD1 (5 bases). The CDR3 DNA reads as TGTGCCAGCAGCTTCGACAGTGAAGCTTTCTTT. It codes for CASSFDSEAFF.